This TCR beta chain derives from a study of blood T cell repertoires in COVID-19. About the research overall: Acute-phase and convalescent COVID-19 samples originated in the United States, Italy and Spain.

Per the original methods: Cell counts per sample came from amplifying reference gene primers. The assay was immunoSEQ multiplex PCR, and TCRdb's table has in-frame clones only and misses some. V and J calls and clone size are copied from that table; D and trimming were computed from the DNA. Of 31,000 or so clones detected, 75% to 90% appear once; the ten largest clones hold roughly 15%. V shed 4 bases and J 3 bases; nucleotides not matched to a gene: 5. Per germline, CDR1 SGHRS and CDR2 YFSETQ. CDR3 length: 14 residues. This receptor was identified in a man older than 75 with acute or convalescent COVID-19. Sequences were obtained from peripheral blood. This chain connects TRBV5-1 to TRBJ1-1, with 8 bases that match TRBD1. CDR3 bases: TGCGCCAGCAGCCCGGGGACAGGCTACACTGAAGCTTTCTTT. Its translation is CASSPGTGYTEAFF.